This passage covers 2 T cell receptor beta chains from one sample sequenced in a study of blood T cell repertoires in COVID-19. Sequenced by immunoSEQ multiplex PCR; TCRdb stores in-frame clones only, minus some. The sample has around 78,000 clones; about 90% are singletons. Source material: peripheral blood. The origin of the receptors is a woman in her forties or fifties in a cohort sampled during active COVID-19.

CDR3 in amino acids: CASSRGGGDYGYTF. In DNA, the CDR3 is TGCGCCAGCAGCCGCGGAGGAGGGGACTATGGCTACACCTTC. The rearrangement links TRBV4-1 to TRBJ1-2; TRBD1 is a possible D gene (5 bases). The V gene lost 4 bases and the J gene lost 3 bases, with 12 bases spanning the gap. From germline, CDR1 is MGHRA and CDR2 YSYEKL. The CDR3 extends over 14 amino acids.

The chain couples TRBV7-9 to TRBJ1-3, with D hard to call. Trimming took off 6 bases at V and 4 bases at J, with 16 bases between the two ends. Looked up from germline, CDR1 is SEHNR and CDR2 is FQNEAQ (reference sequence). The CDR3 is made up of 15 amino acids. In DNA form, the CDR3 reads TGTGCCAGCAGTCGGGGAGAGGAAACCGGAAACACCATATATTTT. This sequence encodes CASSRGEETGNTIYF.